This note documents a single TCR beta chain sequence. Its antigen is not identified. RNA, once extracted, was reverse transcribed into cDNA for use as the sequencing template. Profiling relied on immunoSEQ multiplex PCR, and the TCRdb table lists in-frame clones only, not all of them. The sample has 110,000 to 150,000 clones, about 47% seen once; the top ten hold over 0.85%. Germline loops: CDR1 SQVTM, CDR2 ANQGSEA. The CDR3 contains 12 residues. This sample was taken from a study of CD8+ T cells in alopecia areata. Study-wide context: Patients in the treated group were given tofacitinib by mouth, 5 to 10 mg twice a day. The study's findings and limits: Sequencing of scalp tissue also captures the resident alphabeta T cells of normal skin.

Punch biopsies of lesional scalp, plus peripheral blood, were taken from alopecia areata patients. The chain carries TRBV29-1 and TRBJ2-7, with D possibly being TRBD1 (6 bases). The source is a human donor with alopecia areata. Sequenced here: CD4+ T cells sorted from blood, sampled at week 0. The CDR3 DNA reads as TGCAGTGCAGAGGGGGAAAGGCGGGAGCAGTACTTC. Protein sequence: CSAEGERREQYF.